This note documents a single TCR beta chain sequence. This record belongs to a study of cytomegalovirus exposure and HLA in healthy donors. In the PCR, 60 Vbeta and 13 Jbeta primers were used. Method: immunoSEQ multiplex PCR; TCRdb's copy keeps in-frame clones and lacks some. The table records 150,000 to 200,000 clones, over 75% of them present only once. Germline V lookup: CDR1 SGHTA, CDR2 FQGTGA. CDR3 length: 13 residues. Between the trimmed V and J ends, which lost 3 bases and 2 bases, there was a span of 8 bases. The sequenced sample was PBMCs. The sequence came from a female donor in good health and CMV-seronegative. The rearrangement joins TRBV7-3 to TRBJ2-7; D ambiguous. CDR3 sequence: CASSLQRTYEQYF. The CDR3 region has the DNA TGTGCCAGCAGCTTGCAGAGGACCTACGAGCAGTACTTC.